This TCR beta chain comes out of a study of blood T cell repertoires in COVID-19. Study background: The samples span acute and convalescent COVID-19 from the United States, Italy and Spain.

Authors' analysis steps: Counts of nucleated cells, estimated from reference gene primer amplification, were obtained. TCRdb keeps only in-frame clones here, not all; method: immunoSEQ multiplex PCR. V and J calls and clone size are those listed in that table; D and trimming were worked out from the DNA. The sample has roughly 280,000 clones, roughly 80% seen once. Germline V lookup: CDR1 SGHVT, CDR2 SQSDAQ. There are 18 residues in the CDR3. V was clipped by 2 bases and J by 5 bases; unmatched bases: 10. The specimen sequenced was peripheral blood. This TCR was recovered from a man aged 55 to 69 with acute or convalescent COVID-19. The chain combines TRBV7-4 with TRBJ2-1; 12 nucleotides agree with TRBD1. The CDR3 DNA sequence: TGTGCCAGCAGCTTACGGGACAGGGGGCAAGTAGTTGACAATGAGCAGTTCTTC. Translating it yields CASSLRDRGQVVDNEQFF.